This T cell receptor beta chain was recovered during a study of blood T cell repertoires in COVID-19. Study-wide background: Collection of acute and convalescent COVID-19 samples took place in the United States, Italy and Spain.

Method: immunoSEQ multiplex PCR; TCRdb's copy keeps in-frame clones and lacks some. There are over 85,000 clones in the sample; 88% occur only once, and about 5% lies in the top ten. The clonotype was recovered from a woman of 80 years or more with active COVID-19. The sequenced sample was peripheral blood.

This CDR3 reads CASRPQDRGGNQPQHF. CDR3 bases: TGTGCCAGCAGACCTCAGGACAGGGGTGGCAATCAGCCCCAGCATTTT. The genes are TRBV6-6 and TRBJ1-5; 9 nucleotides agree with TRBD1. CDR1 and CDR2 (germline): MNHNY, SVGAGI (reference sequence). V was clipped by 6 bases and J by 2 bases; unmatched bases: 8. The length of the CDR3 is 16 residues.